This T cell receptor beta chain was sequenced in a study of cytomegalovirus exposure and HLA in healthy donors. 60 Vbeta and 13 Jbeta primers were used in PCR. Generated by immunoSEQ multiplex PCR, the TCRdb table keeps only in-frame clones and is missing some. The sample lists roughly 80,000 clones; around three quarters were seen once. V was pared by 1 base and J by 2 bases, with 14 bases between. Germline-derived CDR1 and CDR2 are SGHNT and YYREEE (reference sequence). The CDR3 consists of 16 residues. The source of this sequence is a male donor in good health and CMV-seropositive. This sequence joins TRBV5-4 and TRBJ2-3, with D possibly being TRBD2 (5 bases). Sequencing was performed on PBMCs. In DNA, the CDR3 is TGTGCCAGCAGCTTGAACAGCGGAGTCCCCACAGATACGCAGTATTTT. Protein: CASSLNSGVPTDTQYF.